This T cell receptor (beta chain) was documented in a study of T cell repertoires in cytomegalovirus infection. TCRdb processed the reads anew with MiXCR; each CDR3 protein has one entry. The data hold roughly 760,000 distinct CDR3 sequences, with approximately 40% observed a single time. Germline assignment: CDR1 MNHEY and CDR2 SVGAGI. V lost 4 bases and J lost 11, with 23 bases in between. This CDR3 contains 15 residues. The rearrangement joins TRBV6-5 to TRBJ1-1; a weak D match, TRBD1 (5 bases). The clonotype was recovered from a human donor in good health (CMV status not recorded). Some clones in this sample may be carry-over from other donors' samples. The sample comprised PBMCs. The CDR3 spells CASSFHMGPTREAFF. For the CDR3, the DNA is TGTGCCAGCAGTTTTCATATGGGACCCACCAGAGAGGCTTTCTTT.